Below, 9 T cell receptor beta chains from the same sample are listed, as sequenced in a study of blood T cell repertoires in COVID-19. Here immunoSEQ multiplex PCR was the method, and the copy in TCRdb shows in-frame clones only, minus some. Of around 68,000 clones listed, around 87% are singletons. Sample: peripheral blood. Source of these receptors: a man between 35 and 55 years old with COVID-19, enrolled during active disease.

This chain connects TRBV4-1 to TRBJ2-2; TRBD2 matches at 8 bases. The CDR3 has 16 amino acids. The trim removed 3 bases at V and 6 bases at J, leaving 9 bases unmatched. Germline V CDR1 and CDR2: MGHRA, YSYEKL. In DNA, the CDR3 is TGCGCCAGCAGCCATCCTGGACTAGCTGGCTCCGGGGAGCTGTTTTTT. This codes for CASSHPGLAGSGELFF.

V usage is TRBV7-6 and J usage is TRBJ2-2, with TRBD2 matching over 9 bases. Germline trimming cut 0 bases from V and 7 bases from J; bases unmatched to any gene: 3. The V gene's germline CDR1 is SGHVS and CDR2 FNYEAQ. The length of the CDR3 is 15 residues. CDR3 in DNA: TGTGCCAGCAGCTTAGCTAGCGGGGGTGACGGGGAGCTGTTTTTT. It translates to CASSLASGGDGELFF.

This clone was seen a few times. This chain uses TRBV12-3 or TRBV12-4 with TRBJ2-3; weak D call: TRBD2 (5 bases). V lost 3 bases, J lost 10 bases, and 14 bases lay in between. The CDR3 spans 13 residues. This CDR3 is CASSFEGGRSQYF. CDR3 bases: TGTGCCAGCAGTTTCGAGGGTGGGCGCTCGCAGTATTTT.

CDR3 sequence (DNA): TGTGCCAGCAGTGAACAGGCAGACGAGCAGTACTTC. The encoded protein is CASSEQADEQYF. The J gene is TRBJ2-7, the V gene TRBV6-1; D not resolved. V shed 2 bases and J shed 5 bases, with 7 bases lying between them. Germline values: CDR1 MNHNS, CDR2 SASEGT. This CDR3 has 12 amino acids.

This clone was counted a single time. This sequence joins TRBV5-5 and TRBJ2-2, with 9 bases identical to TRBD1. J was trimmed by 6 bases and V by 2 bases; bases with no gene match: 8. The CDR3 consists of 16 residues. The V gene's germline CDR1 is SGHKS and CDR2 YYEKEE (reference sequence). The CDR3 DNA is TGTGCCAGCAGCTTCATAGACAGGGGGACGGCCGGGGAGCTGTTTTTT. Translated, it gives CASSFIDRGTAGELFF.

This chain links TRBV30 with TRBJ1-5; 8 bases are shared with TRBD1. Germline CDR1 is GTSNPN and CDR2 is SVGIG (reference sequence). With 3 bases clipped from V and 1 base from J, the junction kept 11 bases outside the gene matches. This CDR3 is 17 amino acids long. CDR3: CAWSGSLGQGSNQPQHF. The CDR3, as DNA: TGTGCCTGGAGCGGGTCCCTTGGACAGGGCAGCAATCAGCCCCAGCATTTT. Supplemented by reference TRBV30 and TRBJ1-5, the full variable domain reads SQTIHQWPATLVQPVGSPLSLECTVEGTSNPNLYWYRQAAGRGLQLLFYSVGIGQISSEVPQNLSASRPQDRQFILSSKKLLLSDSGFYLCAWSGSLGQGSNQPQHFGDGTRLSIL.

The V and J genes are TRBV20-1 and TRBJ2-7, with 7 bases identical to TRBD1. Germline V gene sequence: CDR1 DFQATT, CDR2 SNEGSKA (reference sequence). CDR3 length equals 13 residues. Germline trimming cut 3 bases from V and 6 bases from J; bases unmatched to any gene: 8. CDR3 sequence reads: CSASRQGDAEQYF. The CDR3 DNA sequence: TGCAGTGCTAGTAGACAGGGTGATGCCGAGCAGTACTTC.

This chain joins TRBV4-1 and TRBJ2-1; D ambiguous. The V and J ends lost 1 base and 4 bases respectively, with 14 bases between them. Germline values: CDR1 MGHRA, CDR2 YSYEKL. This CDR3 spans 16 amino acids. DNA for the CDR3: TGCGCCAGCAGCCAAGTGCGGCTAGTTGCTTACAATGAGCAGTTCTTC. The encoded protein is CASSQVRLVAYNEQFF.

The rearrangement links TRBV5-5 to TRBJ2-2; D possibly corresponds to TRBD1 (6 bases). The CDR3 runs 14 residues. Germline values: CDR1 SGHKS, CDR2 YYEKEE (reference sequence). Trimming left V 5 bases short and J 7 bases short, with 15 bases between. CDR3 coding DNA: TGTGCCAGCAGTAAACAGGGTCGCATCGGGGAGCTGTTTTTT. Translated, it gives CASSKQGRIGELFF. Filled out from reference TRBV5-5 and TRBJ2-2, the complete variable domain reads DAGVTQSPTHLIKTRGQQVTLRCSPISGHKSVSWYQQVLGQGPQFIFQYYEKEERGRGNFPDRFSARQFPNYSSELNVNALLLGDSALYLCASSKQGRIGELFFGEGSRLTVL.